Reported below is one T cell receptor (beta chain). Its matching antigen is unknown. Within the sample, other DNA sequences also encode this same CDR3. This specimen belongs to a study of shared clonotypes between healthy human individuals. Whole-study results and caveats: The sharing of about 5.3% of naive CD4 clonotypes was seen across a handful of donors.

200 to 250 ng DNA, tens of thousands of T cell genomes, went into each sorted-subset replicate PCR. Generated by immunoSEQ multiplex PCR, the TCRdb table keeps only in-frame clones and is missing some. Of about 2,500,000 clones listed, more than 80% were seen once; the top ten hold around 0.14%. Trimming stripped 0 bases from V and 3 bases from J, with 8 bases between. Germline CDR1 SGHRS, CDR2 YFSETQ. The CDR3 totals 14 residues. The TCR was taken from a man in his late teens or twenties in good health. The rearrangement links TRBV5-1 to TRBJ2-3; unclear D gene. The specimen sequenced was naive CD4+ T cells sorted from blood. Subset here: CD45RA+ positively selected. CDR3 in DNA: TGCGCCAGCAGCTTGGCCGGGTCGACAGATACGCAGTATTTT. This encodes CASSLAGSTDTQYF.